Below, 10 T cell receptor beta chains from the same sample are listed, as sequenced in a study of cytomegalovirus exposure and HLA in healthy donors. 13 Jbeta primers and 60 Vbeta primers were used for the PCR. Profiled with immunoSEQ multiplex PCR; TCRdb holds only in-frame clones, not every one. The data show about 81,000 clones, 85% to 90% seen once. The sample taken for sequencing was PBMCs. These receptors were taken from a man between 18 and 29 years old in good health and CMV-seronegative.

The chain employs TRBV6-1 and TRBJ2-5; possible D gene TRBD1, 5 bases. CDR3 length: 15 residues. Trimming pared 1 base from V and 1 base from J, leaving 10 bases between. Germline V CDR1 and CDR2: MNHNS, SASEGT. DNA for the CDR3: TGTGCCAGCAGTGAAGATCAGGGCCCCCAAGAGACCCAGTACTTC. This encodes CASSEDQGPQETQYF.

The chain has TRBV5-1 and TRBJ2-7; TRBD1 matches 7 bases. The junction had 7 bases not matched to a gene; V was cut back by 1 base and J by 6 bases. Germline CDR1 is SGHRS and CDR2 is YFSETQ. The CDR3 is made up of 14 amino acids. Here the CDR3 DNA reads TGCGCCAGCAGCTTGTTGGGGACAGACTGCGAGCAGTACTTC. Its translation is CASSLLGTDCEQYF.

CDR3 sequence reads: CASSARDNPYNEQFF. The CDR3 DNA sequence: TGTGCCAGCAGTGCCAGGGACAACCCATACAATGAGCAGTTCTTC. The chain recombines TRBV6-5 with TRBJ2-1; a possible D gene is TRBD1 (6 bases). Trimming cost V 5 bases and J 4 bases, with 15 bases left between them. Germline V gene data show CDR1 as MNHEY and CDR2 as SVGAGI. The CDR3 totals 15 residues.

CDR3 loop: CASSLLLGSTGTRPGELFF. In nucleotides, the CDR3 is TGTGCCAGCAGCCTCCTCTTGGGATCTACCGGGACACGGCCCGGGGAGCTGTTTTTT. The chain has TRBV28 and TRBJ2-2; perhaps TRBD1 as D (6 bases). The V end was cut by 6 bases, the J end by 6 bases, with 29 bases between. Germline CDR1 reads MDHEN; CDR2 reads SYDVKM. This CDR3 has 19 residues. Using reference TRBV28 and TRBJ2-2 for the parts outside the CDR3, the full variable domain is DVKVTQSSRYLVKRTGEKVFLECVQDMDHENMFWYRQDPGLGLRLIYFSYDVKMKEKGDIPEGYSVSREKKERFSLILESASTNQTSMYLCASSLLLGSTGTRPGELFFGEGSRLTVL.

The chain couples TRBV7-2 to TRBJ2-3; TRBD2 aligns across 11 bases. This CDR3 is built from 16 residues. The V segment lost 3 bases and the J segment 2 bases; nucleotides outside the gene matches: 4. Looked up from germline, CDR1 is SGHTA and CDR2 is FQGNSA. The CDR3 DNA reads TGTGCCAGCAGCTTCCGACTAGCGGGGATCACAGATACGCAGTATTTT. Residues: CASSFRLAGITDTQYF.

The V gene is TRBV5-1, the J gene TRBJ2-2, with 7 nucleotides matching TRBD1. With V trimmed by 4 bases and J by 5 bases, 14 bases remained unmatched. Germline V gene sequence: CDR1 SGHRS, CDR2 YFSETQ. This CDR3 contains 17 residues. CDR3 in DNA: TGCGCCAGCAGCCCCACAAAAACAGGGGCTGTTACCGGGGAGCTGTTTTTT. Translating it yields CASSPTKTGAVTGELFF.

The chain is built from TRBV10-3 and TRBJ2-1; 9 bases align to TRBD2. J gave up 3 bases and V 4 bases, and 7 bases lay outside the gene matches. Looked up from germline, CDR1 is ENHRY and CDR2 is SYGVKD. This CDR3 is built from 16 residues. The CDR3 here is CAISASGIADYNEQFF. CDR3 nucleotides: TGTGCCATCAGTGCTAGCGGGATAGCTGACTACAATGAGCAGTTCTTC.

DNA for the CDR3: TGCGCCAGCAGCCCAGGGGTTGGGGTCGTAATTTACACTGAAGCTTTCTTT. It is translated as CASSPGVGVVIYTEAFF. The rearrangement links TRBV5-1 to TRBJ1-1, with D perhaps TRBD1 (6 bases). The CDR3 covers 17 residues. Looked up from germline, CDR1 is SGHRS and CDR2 is YFSETQ. Trimming removed 4 bases at V and 3 bases at J, with 22 bases between.

The CDR3 DNA reads TGTGCCAGCAGCTTAGACCTCAGGGCGGACATCGGGGAGCTGTTTTTT. Its protein product is CASSLDLRADIGELFF. The chain has TRBV7-2 and TRBJ2-2, with D maybe TRBD1 (5 bases). Per the germline V gene, CDR1 is SGHTA and CDR2 is FQGNSA. The CDR3 is 16 residues long. With 1 base removed from V and 7 bases from J, the gap between germline ends came to 16 bases.

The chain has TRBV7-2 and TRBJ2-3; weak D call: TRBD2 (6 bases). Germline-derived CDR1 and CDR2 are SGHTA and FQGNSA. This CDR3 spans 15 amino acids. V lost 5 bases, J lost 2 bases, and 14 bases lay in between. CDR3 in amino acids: CASSPAGPVTDTQYF. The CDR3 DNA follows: TGTGCCAGCAGCCCGGCGGGACCTGTCACAGATACGCAGTATTTT.